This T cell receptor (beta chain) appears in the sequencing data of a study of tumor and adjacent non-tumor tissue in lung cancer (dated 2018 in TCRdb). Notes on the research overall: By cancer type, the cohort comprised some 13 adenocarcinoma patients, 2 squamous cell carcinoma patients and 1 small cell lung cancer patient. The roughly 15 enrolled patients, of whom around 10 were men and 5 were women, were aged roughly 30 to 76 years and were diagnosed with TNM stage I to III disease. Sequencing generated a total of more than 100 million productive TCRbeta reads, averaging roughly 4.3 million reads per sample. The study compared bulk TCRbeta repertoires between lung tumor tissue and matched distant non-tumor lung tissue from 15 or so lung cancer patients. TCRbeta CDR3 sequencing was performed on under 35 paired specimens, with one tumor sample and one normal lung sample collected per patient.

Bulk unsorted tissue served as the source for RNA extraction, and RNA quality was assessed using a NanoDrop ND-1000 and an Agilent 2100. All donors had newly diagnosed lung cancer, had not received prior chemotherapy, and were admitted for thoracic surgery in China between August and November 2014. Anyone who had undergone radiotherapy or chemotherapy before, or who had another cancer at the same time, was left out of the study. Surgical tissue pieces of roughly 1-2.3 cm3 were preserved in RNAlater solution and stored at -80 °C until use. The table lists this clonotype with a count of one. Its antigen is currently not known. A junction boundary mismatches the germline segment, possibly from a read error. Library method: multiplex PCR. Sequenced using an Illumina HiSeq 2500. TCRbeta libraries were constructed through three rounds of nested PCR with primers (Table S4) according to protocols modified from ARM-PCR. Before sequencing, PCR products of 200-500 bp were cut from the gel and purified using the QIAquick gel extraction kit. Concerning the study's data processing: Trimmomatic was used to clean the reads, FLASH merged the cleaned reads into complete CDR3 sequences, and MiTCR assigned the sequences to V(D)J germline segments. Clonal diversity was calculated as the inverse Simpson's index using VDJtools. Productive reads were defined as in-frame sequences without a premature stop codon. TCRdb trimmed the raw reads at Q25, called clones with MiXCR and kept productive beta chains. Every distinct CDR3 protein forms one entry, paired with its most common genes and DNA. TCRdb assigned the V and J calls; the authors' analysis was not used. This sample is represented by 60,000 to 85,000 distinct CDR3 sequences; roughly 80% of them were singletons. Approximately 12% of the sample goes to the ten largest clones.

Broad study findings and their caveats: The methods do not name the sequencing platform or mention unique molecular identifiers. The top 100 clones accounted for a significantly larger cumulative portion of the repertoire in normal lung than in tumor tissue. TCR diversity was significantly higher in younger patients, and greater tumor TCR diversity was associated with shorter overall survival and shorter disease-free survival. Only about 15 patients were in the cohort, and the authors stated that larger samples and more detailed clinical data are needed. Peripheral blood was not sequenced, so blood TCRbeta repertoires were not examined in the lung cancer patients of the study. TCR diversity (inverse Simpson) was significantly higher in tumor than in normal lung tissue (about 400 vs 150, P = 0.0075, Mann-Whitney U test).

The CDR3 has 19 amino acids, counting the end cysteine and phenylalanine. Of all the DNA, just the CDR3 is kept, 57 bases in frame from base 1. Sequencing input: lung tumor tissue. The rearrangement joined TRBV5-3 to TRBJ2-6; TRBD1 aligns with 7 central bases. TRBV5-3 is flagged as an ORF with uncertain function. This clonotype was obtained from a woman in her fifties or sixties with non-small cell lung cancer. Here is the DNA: TGTGCCAGCCACCATCGATCCTGGACAGGCCCCTCTGGGGCCAACATCCTGACTTTC. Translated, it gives CASHHRSWTGPSGANILTF.